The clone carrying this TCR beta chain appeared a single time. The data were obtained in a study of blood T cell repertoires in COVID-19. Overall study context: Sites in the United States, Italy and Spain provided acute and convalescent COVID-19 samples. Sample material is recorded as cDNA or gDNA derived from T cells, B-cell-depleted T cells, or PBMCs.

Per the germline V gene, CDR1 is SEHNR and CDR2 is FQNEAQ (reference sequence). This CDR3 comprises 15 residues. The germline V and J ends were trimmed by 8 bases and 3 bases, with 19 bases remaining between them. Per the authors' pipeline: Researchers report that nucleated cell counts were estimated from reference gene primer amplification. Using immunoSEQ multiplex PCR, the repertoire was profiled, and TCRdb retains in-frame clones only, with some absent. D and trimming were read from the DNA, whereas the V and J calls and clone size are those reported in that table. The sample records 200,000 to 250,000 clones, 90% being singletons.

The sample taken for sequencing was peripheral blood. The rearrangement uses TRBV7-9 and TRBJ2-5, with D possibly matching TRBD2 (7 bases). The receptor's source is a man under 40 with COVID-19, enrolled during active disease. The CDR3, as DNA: TGTGCCAGCGCTTCCGGGGGGCAGGGGAAAGAGACCCAGTACTTC. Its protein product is CASASGGQGKETQYF.